The present T cell receptor (beta chain) was sequenced within a study of T cell repertoires in aging, cancer and after chemotherapy. Study overall: Clear clonal overlap appeared across healthy donor samples taken over several months to years. About 8.8 million TCR reads made up the full dataset. The study's findings and limits: Compared with age-matched healthy donors, untreated hematological or solid cancer patients showed higher blood TCR clonality. No conclusions about immunological memory after chemotherapy can be drawn from the repertoire data.

The V gene's germline CDR1 is SGHAT and CDR2 FQDESV (reference sequence). Between the trimmed V and J ends, which lost 1 base and 3 bases, there was a span of 6 bases. There are 13 residues in the CDR3. Amplification of TCR beta used genomic DNA extracted from peripheral blood. A mixed TRB-A/B primer pool amplified rearranged TRB by multiplex touch-down PCR. One entry per CDR3 protein, called by TCRdb with MiXCR from the multiplex PCR reads. This sample has fewer than 9,000 distinct CDR3 sequences, with 25% to 35% found just once. About this clonotype: Its antigen is unknown.

The receptor was isolated from a human donor in good health. Sequenced input: blood. The chain uses TRBV11-1 and TRBJ1-1; the D is unclear. CDR3 in amino acids: CASSLVPDTEAFF. Written as DNA, the CDR3 is TGTGCCAGCAGCTTAGTACCGGACACTGAAGCTTTCTTT.